This T cell receptor beta chain originates from a study of spatial heterogeneity in lung cancer. Study at large: Beta-chain sequences were consistently detected more often than alpha-chain sequences. Study-wide points: Relative to follow-up, resection was when ubiquitous expanded tumor TCRs appeared more in blood.

On each TCR cDNA molecule, a unique molecular identifier was present. One entry per CDR3 protein, called by TCRdb with MiXCR from the 5' RACE reads. The sample holds some 37,000 distinct CDR3 sequences, less than 9.5% seen once. This clonotype occurred many times. Its antigen is as yet unknown. The sample's time point: sample taken at primary tumor resection. Frozen PBMC, nontumor lung or tumor provided whole RNA, which was sequenced unsorted. Germline assignment: CDR1 MGHRA and CDR2 YSYEKL. The germline V and J ends were trimmed by 0 bases and 0 bases, with 18 bases remaining between them. CDR3 length: 18 amino acids.

V is TRBV4-1 and J is TRBJ2-7; D is perhaps TRBD1 or TRBD2 (5 bases each). The receptor was derived from a female donor with early-stage non-small cell lung cancer. Sequencing used PBMCs, obtained at surgery. The CDR3 is CASSQDLSVWDVSYEQYF. The CDR3 DNA sequence: TGCGCCAGCAGCCAAGATCTTTCGGTCTGGGACGTCTCCTACGAGCAGTACTTC.